The present T cell receptor (beta chain) was sequenced within a study of T cells in Graves' hyperthyroidism and ophthalmopathy. Study-level points and caveats: Most expanded thyroid clonotypes above 0.001 also appeared in blood.

Concerning this clonotype itself: Its target is unknown.

Hyperthyroidism was newly diagnosed in patients aged 18 to 65 (duration under 2 months). A patient was excluded if there was uncontrolled infection, other autoimmune disease, pregnancy or lactation. Diagnostic assessment was based on clinical symptoms, serum thyroxine and TRAb, thyroid ultrasound and orbital computed tomography. RNA transcripts were the template for amplifying TCR beta CDR3 regions. The study used the HTBI primer set for a first-round RT-PCR of the TCR CDR3. TCRdb reprocessed the multiplex PCR reads with MiXCR, giving one entry per CDR3 protein. The sample consists of about 26,000 distinct CDR3 sequences, approximately 46% of them appearing once. Germline loops: CDR1 SNHLY, CDR2 FYNNEI. The CDR3 sequence is 15 residues long. J was trimmed by 8 bases and V by 5 bases; bases with no gene match: 11.

The sequence was collected from a woman aged 25 to 39 with Graves' hyperthyroidism. The sequenced sample consisted of blood. This chain links TRBV2 with TRBJ1-2; 10 bases fit TRBD1. The DNA of the CDR3 is TGTGCCAGCAGTCAAACCCGACAGGGGGCAAGGGGCTACACCTTC. It yields the protein CASSQTRQGARGYTF.